The 23 T cell receptor beta chains presented below share a single source sample, sequenced in a study of identical twins. TCRdb passed the 5' RACE reads through MiXCR, listing each CDR3 protein once. The table records fewer than 350,000 distinct CDR3 sequences, roughly 8.6% of them present only once. The sample was also linked to a second study, of yellow fever vaccine responses in identical twins.

Sequencing was done on a sample of memory (CD45RO+) T cells sorted from blood. The receptors come from a woman in her late teens or twenties in good health.

A few counts support this clonotype. The chain uses TRBV7-9 and TRBJ1-2; tentatively, D is TRBD1 (5 bases). The CDR3 is made up of 16 amino acids. Trimming shortened V by 1 base and J by 1 base, and 13 bases separated the two germline ends. Looked up from germline, CDR1 is SEHNR and CDR2 is FQNEAQ (reference sequence). CDR3 residues: CASSLGGTFSNYGYTF. The DNA of the CDR3 is TGTGCCAGCAGCTTAGGTGGGACTTTTAGTAACTATGGCTACACCTTC. The full variable domain, completed using reference TRBV7-9 and TRBJ1-2, is DTGVSQNPRHKITKRGQNVTFRCDPISEHNRLYWYRQTLGQGPEFLTYFQNEAQLEKSRLLSDRFSAERPKGSFSTLEIQRTEQGDSAMYLCASSLGGTFSNYGYTFGSGTRLTVV.

The table lists this clonotype with a few counts. The chain combines TRBV12-3 or TRBV12-4 with TRBJ2-4; possibly TRBD1 for D (7 bases). The CDR3 spans 14 residues. The ends were cut back, 7 bases at V and 7 bases at J, with 17 bases in the middle. The CDR3 loop reads CASTPGGPGNIQYF. DNA for the CDR3: TGTGCCAGCACCCCAGGGGGGCCGGGGAACATTCAGTACTTC.

This clonotype was detected many times. The genes are TRBV6-6 and TRBJ1-1; D call uncertain. Trimming stripped 2 bases from V and 3 bases from J, with 7 bases between. The CDR3 has 13 residues. The germline CDR1 and CDR2 sequences are MNHNY and SVGAGI (reference sequence). This CDR3 reads CASSYILDTEAFF. CDR3 coding DNA: TGTGCCAGCAGTTACATTTTGGACACTGAAGCTTTCTTT.

This clonotype has ten or more counts. This rearrangement joins TRBV24-1 to TRBJ2-3; 9 bases fit TRBD1. CDR1 and CDR2 from the germline V gene are KGHDR and SFDVKD. The trim removed 6 bases at V and 2 bases at J, leaving 2 bases unmatched. The CDR3 totals 14 residues. CDR3 in amino acids: CATSRTGDTDTQYF. In nucleotides, the CDR3 is TGTGCCACCAGTAGGACAGGGGACACAGATACGCAGTATTTT.

This clonotype appeared many times. The rearrangement joins TRBV10-1 to TRBJ2-7; TRBD1 or TRBD2 may be the D gene (6 bases each). This CDR3 is 15 amino acids long. Germline CDR1 WNHNN, CDR2 SYGVQD (reference sequence). Trimming took off 6 bases at V and 4 bases at J, with 19 bases between the two ends. The CDR3 loop is CASSLRGPHIYEQYV. CDR3 nucleotide sequence: TGCGCCAGCAGCCTCCGGGGGCCCCATATTTACGAGCAGTACGTC.

This clonotype was detected many times. One end of the junction varies from germline; a read error may be responsible. The chain uses TRBV5-1 and TRBJ2-3; TRBD1 might be the D (6 bases). Germline assignment: CDR1 SGHRS and CDR2 YFSETQ. There are 12 residues in the CDR3. The DNA of the CDR3 is TGTGCCAGCAGTCCGACAGGAGATACGCAGTATTTT. Its protein is CASSPTGDTQYF.

Of note for this clonotype: This may be a read error: a much more frequent sequence differs by one nucleotide. The rearrangement uses TRBV29-1 and TRBJ2-4, with D tentatively TRBD2 (6 bases). The germline V gene encodes CDR1 SQVTM and CDR2 ANQGSEA. Trimming removed 7 bases from V and 8 bases from J, with 21 bases in between. The CDR3 sequence is 14 residues long. As DNA, the CDR3 is TGCAGCGCTGGCCAGAGCCGGAGGGTCGACATTCAGTACTTC. Translated, it gives CSAGQSRRVDIQYF.

The chain employs TRBV20-1 and TRBJ2-1; either TRBD1 or TRBD2 may fit D (7 bases each). This CDR3 comprises 13 residues. The germline V gene encodes CDR1 DFQATT and CDR2 SNEGSKA (reference sequence). V lost 6 bases, J lost 5 bases, and 14 bases lay in between. Written as DNA, the CDR3 is TGCAGTGCCAGACAGGGACTAAACAATGAGCAGTTCTTC. Amino acid sequence: CSARQGLNNEQFF.

This chain links TRBV20-1 with TRBJ1-6; maybe TRBD1 (5 bases). The CDR3 totals 14 residues. CDR1 is DFQATT, CDR2 SNEGSKA, per germline (reference sequence). Trimming left V 2 bases short and J 7 bases short, with 12 bases between. In nucleotides, the CDR3 is TGCAGTGCTAGACAGGGTCAATACAATTCACCCCTCCACTTT. Protein sequence: CSARQGQYNSPLHF.

This clonotype was observed many times. One end of the junction is discordant with germline, which a read error may explain. The chain links TRBV12-3 or TRBV12-4 to TRBJ1-1, with D unresolved. There are 13 residues in the CDR3. CDR3 in amino acids: CASSLGSGTEAFF. The CDR3 DNA reads as TGTGCCAGCAGCTTAGGGAGTGGTACTGAAGCTTTCTTT.

The sample holds a few counts of this clonotype. The V and J genes are TRBV28 and TRBJ2-6; D ambiguous. Germline CDR1 MDHEN, CDR2 SYDVKM. The V end lost 4 bases, the J end lost 1 base, and 8 bases lay between the germline ends. The CDR3 spans 15 residues. The CDR3 DNA follows: TGTGCCAGCAGTTCTCCTGGGTCTGGGGCCAACGTCCTGACTTTC. Translating it yields CASSSPGSGANVLTF.

This clonotype has a handful of counts. This chain links TRBV5-6 with TRBJ1-1; the match to TRBD1 covers 7 bases. Germline V gives CDR1 SGHDT, CDR2 YYEEEE. V lost 1 base to trimming and J lost 4 bases; unmatched junction nucleotides: 7. The CDR3 is 15 amino acids. CDR3 region: CASSLRGLLSTEAFF. As DNA, the CDR3 is TGTGCCAGCAGCTTGAGGGGGCTTTTGAGCACTGAAGCTTTCTTT.

There are many counts of this clonotype. This chain connects TRBV24-1 to TRBJ2-3, with a tentative D call TRBD2 (5 bases). Trimming left V 5 bases short and J 0 bases short, with 11 bases between. Germline loops: CDR1 KGHDR, CDR2 SFDVKD. The CDR3 is made up of 15 amino acids. CDR3 residues: CATSAGFSSTDTQYF. The CDR3, as DNA: TGTGCCACCAGTGCGGGGTTCTCTAGCACAGATACGCAGTATTTT.

This clonotype was picked up many times. The chain joins TRBV7-8 to TRBJ2-7, with TRBD1 matching over 9 bases. In germline, CDR1 is SGHVS, CDR2 FQNEAQ. The length of the CDR3 is 15 residues. V was clipped by 5 bases and J by 4 bases; unmatched bases: 9. The CDR3 region is CASSPYRDRAYEQYF. The CDR3 DNA reads TGTGCCAGCAGCCCCTACCGGGACAGGGCGTACGAGCAGTACTTC.

Many counts were recorded for this clonotype. The chain carries TRBV20-1 and TRBJ2-2, with D perhaps TRBD2 (6 bases). The CDR3 spans 17 residues. Germline V gene sequence: CDR1 DFQATT, CDR2 SNEGSKA (reference sequence). Trimming pared 1 base from V and 4 bases from J, leaving 19 bases between. DNA for the CDR3: TGCAGTGCTAGAGTTTATAGCGGCCGGCGGACCACCGGGGAGCTGTTTTTT. It codes for CSARVYSGRRTTGELFF.

This clonotype has just a few counts. V gene TRBV7-9 combines with J gene TRBJ2-5; TRBD1 is a possible D gene (7 bases). This CDR3 contains 15 residues. V lost 2 bases and J 5 bases, leaving 15 bases between the germline ends. The germline CDR1 and CDR2 sequences are SEHNR and FQNEAQ (reference sequence). In DNA form, the CDR3 reads TGTGCCAGCAGCTTAACGGCAGGGGGGCTGGAGACCCAGTACTTC. It codes for CASSLTAGGLETQYF.

This clonotype was counted only a few times. The chain couples TRBV18 to TRBJ2-5; TRBD1 aligns across 7 bases. CDR3 size: 16 residues. V was pared by 3 bases and J by 5 bases, with 12 bases of the junction left unmatched. Germline V gives CDR1 KGHSH, CDR2 LQKENI. CDR3 amino acids: CASSPRGQQKAETQYF. DNA for the CDR3: TGTGCCAGCTCACCCCGGGGACAGCAAAAGGCGGAGACCCAGTACTTC.

This chain connects TRBV24-1 to TRBJ2-1; 9 nucleotides match TRBD2. There are 16 residues in the CDR3. The germline CDR1 and CDR2 sequences are KGHDR and SFDVKD. Losses at the gene ends were 3 bases for V and 3 bases for J; bases not matched to a gene: 5. The CDR3 loop is CATSDGRLADYNEQFF. CDR3 nucleotide sequence: TGTGCCACCAGTGATGGACGACTAGCGGACTACAATGAGCAGTTCTTC.

The chain combines TRBV7-2 with TRBJ2-2; D not resolved. The V and J ends lost 6 bases and 1 base respectively, with 9 bases between them. The CDR3 is 14 amino acids. The germline V gene has CDR1 SGHTA and CDR2 FQGNSA. DNA of the CDR3: TGTGCCAGCAGAGTTGGGCAGAACACCGGGGAGCTGTTTTTT. Its protein is CASRVGQNTGELFF.

The chain couples TRBV7-9 to TRBJ2-1; TRBD2 might be the D (6 bases). Trimming removed 5 bases from V and 7 bases from J, with 18 bases in between. CDR3 size: 15 residues. Germline assignment: CDR1 SEHNR and CDR2 FQNEAQ (reference sequence). DNA of the CDR3: TGTGCCAGCAGCCCTGTTAGGGACTCCGGAAATGAGCAGTTCTTC. Amino acids: CASSPVRDSGNEQFF.

Many counts were recorded for this clonotype. The chain has TRBV24-1 and TRBJ2-5; 7 bases match TRBD2. Germline CDR1 reads KGHDR; CDR2 reads SFDVKD. J gave up 5 bases and V 3 bases, and 8 bases lay outside the gene matches. This CDR3 is built from 15 residues. The DNA for the CDR3 is TGTGCCACCAGTGATCCTAGCGGTGGGGGGGAGACCCAGTACTTC. It yields the protein CATSDPSGGGETQYF.

There are many counts of this clonotype. V and J are TRBV12-3 or TRBV12-4 and TRBJ2-1; D is perhaps TRBD2 (6 bases). The length of the CDR3 is 13 residues. V lost 3 bases and J lost 7, with 10 bases in between. The CDR3: CASSLGRGNEQFF. CDR3 bases: TGTGCCAGCAGTTTGGGGCGGGGTAATGAGCAGTTCTTC.

This sequence joins TRBV2 and TRBJ1-1; D unresolved. This CDR3 comprises 14 residues. V was trimmed by 4 bases and J by 3 bases, leaving 12 bases between them. Germline CDR1 SNHLY, CDR2 FYNNEI. The CDR3 nucleotides are TGTGCCAGCAGTGTTACGGCGGCTCACACTGAAGCTTTCTTT. This encodes CASSVTAAHTEAFF.